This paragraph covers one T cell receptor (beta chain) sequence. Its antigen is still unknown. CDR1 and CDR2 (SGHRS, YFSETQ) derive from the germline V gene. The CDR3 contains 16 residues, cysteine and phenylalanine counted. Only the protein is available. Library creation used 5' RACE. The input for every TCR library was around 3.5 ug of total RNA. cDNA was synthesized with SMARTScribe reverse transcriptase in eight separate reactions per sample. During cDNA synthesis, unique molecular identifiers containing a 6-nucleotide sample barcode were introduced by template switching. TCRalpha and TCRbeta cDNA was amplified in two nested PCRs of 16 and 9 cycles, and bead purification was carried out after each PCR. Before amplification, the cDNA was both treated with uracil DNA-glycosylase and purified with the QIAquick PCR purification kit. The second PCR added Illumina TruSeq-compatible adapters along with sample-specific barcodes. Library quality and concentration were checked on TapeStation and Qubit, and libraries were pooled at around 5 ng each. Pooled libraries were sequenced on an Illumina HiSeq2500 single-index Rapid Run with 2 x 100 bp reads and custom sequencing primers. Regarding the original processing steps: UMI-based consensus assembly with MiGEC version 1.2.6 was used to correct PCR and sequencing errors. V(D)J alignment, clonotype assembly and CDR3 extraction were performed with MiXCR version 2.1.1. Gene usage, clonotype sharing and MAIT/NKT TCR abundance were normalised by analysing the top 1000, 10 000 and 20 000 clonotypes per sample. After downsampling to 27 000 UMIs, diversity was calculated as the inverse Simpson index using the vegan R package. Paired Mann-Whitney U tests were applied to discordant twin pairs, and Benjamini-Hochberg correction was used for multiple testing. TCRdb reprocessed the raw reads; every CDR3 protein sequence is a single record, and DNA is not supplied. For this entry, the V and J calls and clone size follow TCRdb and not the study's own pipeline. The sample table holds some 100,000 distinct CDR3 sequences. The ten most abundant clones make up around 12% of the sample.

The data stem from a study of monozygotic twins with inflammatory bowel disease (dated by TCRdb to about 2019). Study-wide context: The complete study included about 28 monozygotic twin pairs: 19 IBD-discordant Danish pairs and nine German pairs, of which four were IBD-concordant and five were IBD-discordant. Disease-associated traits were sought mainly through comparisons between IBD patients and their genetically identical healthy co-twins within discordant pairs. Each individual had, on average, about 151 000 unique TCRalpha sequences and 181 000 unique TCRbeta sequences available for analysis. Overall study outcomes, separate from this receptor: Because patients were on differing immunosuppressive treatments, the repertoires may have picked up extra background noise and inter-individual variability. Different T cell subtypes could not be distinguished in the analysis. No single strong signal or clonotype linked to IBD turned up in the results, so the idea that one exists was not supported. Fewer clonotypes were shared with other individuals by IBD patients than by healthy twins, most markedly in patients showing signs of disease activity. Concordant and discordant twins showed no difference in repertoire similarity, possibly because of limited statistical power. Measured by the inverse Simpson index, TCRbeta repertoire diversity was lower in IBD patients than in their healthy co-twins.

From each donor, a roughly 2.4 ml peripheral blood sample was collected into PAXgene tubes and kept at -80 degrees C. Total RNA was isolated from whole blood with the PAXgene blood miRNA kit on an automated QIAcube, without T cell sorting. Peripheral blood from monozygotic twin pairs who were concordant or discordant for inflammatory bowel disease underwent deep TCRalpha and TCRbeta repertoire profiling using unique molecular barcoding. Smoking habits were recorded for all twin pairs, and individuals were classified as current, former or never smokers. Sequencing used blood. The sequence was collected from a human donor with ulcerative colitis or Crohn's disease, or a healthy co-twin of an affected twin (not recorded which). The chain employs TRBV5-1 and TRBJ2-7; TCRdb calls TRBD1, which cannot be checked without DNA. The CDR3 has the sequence CASSGGQGARRSEQYF.